A single sample gave rise to the 23 T cell receptor beta chains below, sequenced in a study of tumor and adjacent non-tumor tissue in lung cancer. A modified ARM-PCR protocol with three rounds of nested PCR amplified TCRbeta. TCRdb used MiXCR to reprocess the multiplex PCR reads, holding one entry per CDR3 protein. The sample includes approximately 62,000 distinct CDR3 sequences, about 63% of them seen just once. No cell sorting was done before RNA was extracted from the tissue. Distant lung tissue was collected more than 3 cm away from the tumor edge. Sequenced sample: distant non-tumor lung tissue. The receptor set was obtained from a man between 65 and 80 years old with non-small cell lung cancer.

The chain uses TRBV7-8 and TRBJ2-1, with 10 bases fitting TRBD2. Germline loops: CDR1 SGHVS, CDR2 FQNEAQ. CDR3 size: 18 residues. The trim removed 5 bases at V and 8 bases at J, leaving 18 bases unmatched. For the CDR3, the DNA is TGTGCCAGCAGCCCAAGGCGGGAGGCTAGCGGGAGCGGTTATGAGCAGTTCTTC. It translates to CASSPRREASGSGYEQFF. The variable domain in full, with the rest retrieved from reference TRBV7-8 and TRBJ2-1, is GAGVSQSPRYKVAKRGQDVALRCDPISGHVSLFWYQQALGQGPEFLTYFQNEAQLDKSGLPSDRFFAERPEGSVSTLKIQRTQQEDSAVYLCASSPRREASGSGYEQFFGPGTRLTVL.

This clonotype came up once. One end of the junction fails to match germline, which may point to a read error. The V and J genes are TRBV4-2 and TRBJ2-7; 7 nucleotides agree with TRBD2. CDR3 size: 15 residues. The germline gives CDR1 LGHNA, CDR2 YNFKEQ. The CDR3, as DNA: TGCGCCAGCGGCCAAGAGTCTAGCGGACCCTACGAGCAGTACTTC. Translating gives CASGQESSGPYEQYF.

With respect to this clonotype: Germline and junction disagree at one end, which may indicate a read error. The rearrangement links TRBV11-1 to TRBJ2-7; D gene uncertain. The CDR3 length is 16 residues. Germline values: CDR1 SGHAT, CDR2 FQDESV (reference sequence). CDR3 in DNA: TGTGCCAGCGGCTTAGGACCGGGCGCGAGCTCCTACGAGCAGCACTTC. It encodes CASGLGPGASSYEQHF.

With respect to this clonotype: This likely comes from a read error, as the CDR3 has no conserved phenylalanine or tryptophan at its end. It is unclear where the CDR3 begins or ends on the DNA, so no DNA is shown, and the CDR3 is as TCRdb lists it. V and J are TRBV6-1 and TRBJ2-6. Inclusive of both ends, the CDR3 amounts to 16 amino acids. CDR1 MNHNS and CDR2 SASEGT come from the germline V gene. CDR3 amino acids: CASSAEDSSGANVPTS.

In regard to this clonotype: The junction shows a germline mismatch at one end, possibly a read error. The gene calls are TRBV24-1 and TRBJ2-3; TRBD1 matches at 7 bases. The germline CDR1 and CDR2 sequences are KGHDR and SFDVKD. The CDR3 contains 15 residues. CDR3 sequence reads: CATGDFGRGTDTQYF. CDR3 DNA: TGTGCCACCGGTGATTTTGGCAGGGGGACAGATACGCAGTATTTT.

This clonotype is a singleton in its sample. Germline is not matched at one junction end, which may reflect a read error. CDR3 residues: CSATSVPIAKNTQYF. For the CDR3, the DNA is TGCAGTGCGACCTCCGTACCGATAGCCAAAAACACTCAGTACTTC. The chain carries TRBV20-1 and TRBJ2-4; D not certain. The germline V gene encodes CDR1 DFQATT and CDR2 SNEGSKA (reference sequence). The CDR3 consists of 15 residues.

This clonotype has at least ten counts. The chain combines TRBV10-2 with TRBJ1-1, with TRBD1 identical over 8 bases. Germline V gene lookup returns CDR1 WSHSY and CDR2 SAAADI. CDR3 length: 14 residues. Trimming at V came to 6 bases and at J to 5 bases, leaving 8 bases not matched to a gene. Here the CDR3 DNA reads TGCGCCAGCAGCTCACAGGGGGGGGGAACTGAAGCTTTCTTT. It specifies CASSSQGGGTEAFF.

Comment on this clonotype: An end of the junction differs from the germline gene, which may be a read error. V is TRBV29-1 and J is TRBJ2-5, with D possibly being TRBD1 (6 bases). The CDR3 length is 14 residues. Per germline, CDR1 SQVTM and CDR2 ANQGSEA. CDR3 sequence reads: CNVQIQGYQGTQYF. The CDR3 DNA sequence: TGCAACGTCCAAATTCAGGGGTACCAAGGGACCCAGTACTTC.

A note on this clonotype: Mismatch with germline at one junction end may stem from a read error. CDR3 in amino acids: CAISTRQGRSGELSF. CDR3 DNA: TGTGCCATCAGCACGCGACAGGGGCGGTCCGGGGAGCTGTCTTTT. The chain carries TRBV15 and TRBJ2-2; TRBD1 aligns across 8 bases. The germline gives CDR1 LNHNV, CDR2 YYDKDF (reference sequence). The CDR3 has 15 residues. Full variable domain (remainder filled in from reference TRBV15 and TRBJ2-2): DAMVIQNPRYQVTQFGKPVTLSCSQTLNHNVMYWYQQKSSQAPKLLFHYYDKDFNNEADTPDNFQSRRPNTSFCFLDIRSPGLGDTAMYLCAISTRQGRSGELSFGEGSRLTVL.

In regard to this clonotype: One end of the junction is discordant with germline, which a read error may explain. This chain connects TRBV11-2 to TRBJ2-1; D might be TRBD2 (6 bases). CDR1 and CDR2 (germline): SGHAT, FQNNGV. The CDR3 runs to 16 residues. For the CDR3, the DNA is TGTGTCAGCAGCCGACTAGGACTCACTTCCTACAATGAGCATTTCTTC. Its protein product is CVSSRLGLTSYNEHFF.

The chain uses TRBV11-2 and TRBJ2-7; TRBD2 might be the D (6 bases). The CDR3 length is 16 residues. CDR1 is SGHAT, CDR2 FQNNGV, per germline. Trimming took 3 bases from V and 2 from J, leaving 17 bases between them. This CDR3 is CASSFARDGGTYEQYV. The CDR3 coding sequence is TGTGCCAGCAGCTTCGCGCGGGACGGGGGAACCTACGAGCAGTACGTC.

CDR3 bases: TGTGCCAGCAGGGGTTCCGCGGAGGCCCAGTACTTC. Residues: CASRGSAEAQYF. V and J are TRBV5-5 and TRBJ2-5; D is possibly TRBD2 (5 bases). The V end was cut by 5 bases, the J end by 9 bases, with 14 bases between. Germline CDR1 SGHKS, CDR2 YYEKEE (reference sequence). The length of the CDR3 is 12 residues.

This clonotype has just a few counts. This may be a read error: a much more frequent sequence differs by one nucleotide. The chain joins TRBV12-3 or TRBV12-4 to TRBJ2-1, with D unclear. This CDR3 comprises 12 residues. Here the CDR3 DNA reads TGTGGCAGCAGCCGAATAGAGGATGAGCAGTTCTTC. Amino acid sequence: CGSSRIEDEQFF.

Comment on this clonotype: A much larger clonotype is one base distant, so this may be a read error. The V gene is TRBV5-5, the J gene TRBJ1-4; a weak D match, TRBD1 (5 bases). This CDR3 is 14 amino acids long. The germline V gene encodes CDR1 SGHKS and CDR2 YYEKEE (reference sequence). V shed 3 bases and J shed 7 bases, with 13 bases lying between them. The CDR3 spells CASSSGIGTEKLFF. In DNA form, the CDR3 reads TGTGCCAGCAGCTCCGGGATAGGGACTGAAAAACTGTTTTTT. Full variable domain (remainder filled in from reference TRBV5-5 and TRBJ1-4): DAGVTQSPTHLIKTRGQQVTLRCSPISGHKSVSWYQQVLGQGPQFIFQYYEKEERGRGNFPDRFSARQFPNYSSELNVNALLLGDSALYLCASSSGIGTEKLFFGSGTQLSVL.

The gene calls are TRBV11-2 and TRBJ2-7, with a weak D call TRBD1 (5 bases). V lost 8 bases, J lost 3 bases, and 14 bases lay in between. CDR1 and CDR2 from the germline V gene are SGHAT and FQNNGV. The CDR3 is 13 residues long. CDR3 loop: CASLGDRNYEQYF. The CDR3 nucleotides are TGTGCCAGCTTAGGAGACAGAAACTACGAGCAGTACTTC.

With regard to this clonotype: With a much larger clone just one base away, this may be a read error. The chain combines TRBV7-8 with TRBJ2-7; D ambiguous. V lost 5 bases and J lost 4, with 9 bases in between. In germline, CDR1 is SGHVS, CDR2 FQNEAQ. The CDR3 contains 12 residues. The CDR3 is CASSIVVYEQYF. The CDR3 DNA reads TGTGCCAGCAGCATAGTGGTATACGAGCAGTACTTC.

Details on this clonotype: A read error may account for a junction end that differs from germline. The chain combines TRBV11-2 with TRBJ2-6, with a weak D call TRBD1 (6 bases). Germline loops: CDR1 SGHAT, CDR2 FQNNGV. The CDR3 has 18 residues. CDR3 region: CACSEGVHGVSGANVLTF. CDR3 coding DNA: TGTGCCTGCAGCGAGGGGGTCCATGGAGTCTCTGGGGCCAACGTCCTGACTTTC.

The CDR3 protein is CASRSGQGFTEAFF. In nucleotides, the CDR3 is TGTGCCAGCAGGTCAGGGCAAGGGTTCACTGAAGCTTTCTTT. The gene calls are TRBV11-2 and TRBJ1-1; D perhaps matches TRBD1 (5 bases). This CDR3 has 14 amino acids. Trimming stripped 6 bases from V and 4 bases from J, with 15 bases between. Looked up from germline, CDR1 is SGHAT and CDR2 is FQNNGV.

A single count supports this clonotype. The CDR3 does not close with the conserved phenylalanine or tryptophan, likely indicating a read error. The chain is built from TRBV29-1 and TRBJ2-1, with TRBD2 as a possible D gene (7 bases). The CDR3 length is 17 residues. Trimming took off 6 bases at V and 7 bases at J, with 28 bases between the two ends. CDR1 is SQVTM and CDR2 is ANQGSEA in the germline V gene. CDR3 in DNA: TGCAGCGTGGTTGGGAGGGGGGCTCGGACACTTGGGAATGAGCAGTTCCTC. Translating it yields CSVVGRGARTLGNEQFL.

The gene calls are TRBV29-1 and TRBJ1-2; D remains unclear. The CDR3 consists of 15 residues. V shed 0 bases and J shed 12 bases, with 23 bases lying between them. CDR1 and CDR2 from the germline V gene are SQVTM and ANQGSEA. Here the CDR3 reads CSVEDLVRKSGGHTF. CDR3 bases: TGCAGCGTTGAAGATCTTGTAAGGAAATCTGGAGGCCACACCTTC.

Concerning this clonotype itself: A read error may account for a junction end that differs from germline. The rearrangement uses TRBV4-1 and TRBJ1-5; no reliable D call. The length of the CDR3 is 16 residues. Germline lookup yields CDR1 MGHRA and CDR2 YSYEKL. This chain's CDR3 is CVSSQEQTSLRQPRHF. Written as DNA, the CDR3 is TGTGTCAGCAGCCAAGAACAGACGTCCCTTCGTCAGCCCCGGCATTTT.

Of note for this clonotype: At one boundary the junction diverges from the germline segment, which might be a read error. The chain is built from TRBV29-1 and TRBJ2-1; weak D call: TRBD1 (5 bases). CDR1 and CDR2 from the germline V gene are SQVTM and ANQGSEA. CDR3 length: 12 amino acids. CDR3 bases: TGCAGTCACAGGCCGGGTCACGATGAGCGGTTCTTC. Its translation is CSHRPGHDERFF.

Worth noting for this clonotype: A junction end diverges from the germline sequence, so it may reflect a read error. This rearrangement joins TRBV5-5 to TRBJ2-2; tentative D call: TRBD2 (5 bases). This CDR3 is built from 13 residues. Germline CDR1 SGHKS, CDR2 YYEKEE (reference sequence). CDR3 in amino acids: CASSFLDTGELLF. The CDR3 DNA reads as TGTGCCAGCAGCTTCCTCGATACCGGGGAGCTGCTTTTT. Full variable domain (outside the CDR3, taken from reference TRBV5-5 and TRBJ2-2): DAGVTQSPTHLIKTRGQQVTLRCSPISGHKSVSWYQQVLGQGPQFIFQYYEKEERGRGNFPDRFSARQFPNYSSELNVNALLLGDSALYLCASSFLDTGELLFGEGSRLTVL.